This T cell receptor beta chain was observed in a study of OX40 agonist ivuxolimab in advanced cancers. Across the whole study: Clinicians treated patients with ivuxolimab, an agonistic anti-OX40 (CD134) antibody. At just under 85% male, the cohort had a mean age of around 56 years, ranging from 23 to 79.

The cohort excluded patients with autoimmune disease history or systemic immunosuppression. The CDR3 is 17 amino acids. The ends lost 4 bases at V and 1 base at J; junction bases unmatched: 8. Germline loops: CDR1 SGHRS, CDR2 YFSETQ. Profiled with immunoSEQ multiplex PCR; TCRdb holds only in-frame clones, not every one. Of 20,000 to 30,000 clones listed, around 90% are singletons. The chain couples TRBV5-1 to TRBJ2-4; TRBD2 matches at 10 bases. The sample consisted of CD4+ or CD8+ T cells sorted from blood, taken in a trial of the OX40 agonist ivuxolimab. The clonotype comes from an adult with an advanced solid tumor such as melanoma, head and neck, liver or kidney cancer. The CDR3 nucleotides are TGCGCCAGCAGCCACACGGGACTAGCGATGGCCAAAAACATTCAGTACTTC. It specifies CASSHTGLAMAKNIQYF.